This TCR beta chain was recovered during a study of cytotoxic CD8 clonotypes in ibrutinib-treated CLL. Study background: Over 10 relapsed/refractory, roughly 15 treatment-naive; some 17 IGHV unmutated. Study results and caveats: Public clonotypes showed up rarely, and on treatment they shrank or held steady. Ibrutinib response saw clonality rise, and progression saw it return toward baseline.

Sequencing sought depths of 1 in 200,000 to 1 in 1 million T cells. Some clones are missing from TCRdb's copy, which holds only in-frame ones; the method was immunoSEQ multiplex PCR. This sample has around 310,000 clones, with around four fifths found just once. A note on this clone: Antigen: not known.

CDR1 is SNHLY and CDR2 is FYNNEI in the germline V gene. Between the trimmed V and J ends, which lost 6 bases and 2 bases, there was a span of 8 bases. This CDR3 has 14 amino acids. The source was PBMCs, collected before ibrutinib treatment. The chain recombines TRBV2 with TRBJ2-6, with a possible D match to TRBD1 (6 bases). The clonotype was recovered from a human donor with chronic lymphocytic leukemia. CDR3 DNA: TGTGCCAGCAGGCACAGGGCTGGGGCCAACGTCCTGACTTTC. It encodes CASRHRAGANVLTF.